The present TCR beta chain was sequenced within a study of cytotoxic CD8 clonotypes in ibrutinib-treated CLL. About the research overall: The response samples were taken once patients had been treated for a median of approximately 12 months, range 6 to 36.

Profiled with immunoSEQ multiplex PCR; TCRdb holds only in-frame clones, not every one. The repertoire holds roughly 250,000 clones, with roughly 74% as singletons. The CDR3 covers 14 residues. Trimming took off 8 bases at V and 1 base at J, with 15 bases between the two ends. Looked up from germline, CDR1 is ENHRY and CDR2 is SYGVKD. The source was PBMCs, collected after 24 months of ibrutinib treatment. This TCR derives from a human donor with chronic lymphocytic leukemia. The chain recombines TRBV10-3 with TRBJ2-7; unclear D gene. The CDR3 loop reads CAIATDGYSYEQYF. Written as DNA, the CDR3 is TGTGCCATCGCGACGGACGGTTATTCCTACGAGCAGTACTTC.